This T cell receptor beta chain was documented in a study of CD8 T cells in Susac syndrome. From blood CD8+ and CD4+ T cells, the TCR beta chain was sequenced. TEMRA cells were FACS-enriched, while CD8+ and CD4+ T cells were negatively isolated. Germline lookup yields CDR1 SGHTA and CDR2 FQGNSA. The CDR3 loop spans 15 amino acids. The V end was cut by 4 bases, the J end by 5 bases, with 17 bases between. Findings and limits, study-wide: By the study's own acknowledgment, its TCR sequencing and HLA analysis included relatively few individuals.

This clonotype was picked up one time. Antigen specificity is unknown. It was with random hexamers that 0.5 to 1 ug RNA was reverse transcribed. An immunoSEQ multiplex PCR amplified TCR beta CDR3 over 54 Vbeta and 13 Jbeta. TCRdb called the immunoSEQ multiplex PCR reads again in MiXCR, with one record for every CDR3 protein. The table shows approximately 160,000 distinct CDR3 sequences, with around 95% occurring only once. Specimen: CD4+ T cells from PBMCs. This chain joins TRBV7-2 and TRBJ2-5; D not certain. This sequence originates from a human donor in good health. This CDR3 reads CASSSFRSFRETQYF. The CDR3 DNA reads TGTGCCAGCAGCTCCTTCAGGAGTTTCAGGGAGACCCAGTACTTC.